This T cell receptor beta chain was identified during a study of control samples from healthy donors and cancer patients. The CDR3 sequence is 15 residues long. Germline V gene data show CDR1 as SGDLS and CDR2 as YYNGEE. V lost 0 bases, J lost 3 bases, and 4 bases stayed unmatched. Measured with immunoSEQ multiplex PCR; TCRdb has only the in-frame clones, and not every one. The sample lists some 120,000 clones; about nine tenths were seen once. For this clone: The sample carries other DNA sequences with the same CDR3.

The TCR was taken from a man between 35 and 55 years old in good health. The sequencing sample was made of blood. V gene TRBV9 combines with J gene TRBJ2-3; 7 bases align to TRBD2. CDR3: CASSVAGGTTDTQYF. The DNA of the CDR3 is TGTGCCAGCAGCGTAGCGGGGGGAACGACAGATACGCAGTATTTT.